Given below is one T cell receptor beta chain in context. Its cognate antigen is unknown. The immunoSEQ assay was v3. Clones were sequenced by immunoSEQ multiplex PCR, and TCRdb holds only the in-frame ones, with some missing. The sample has approximately 22,000 clones, over 70% seen once. These data belong to a study of TIL therapy for anti-PD-1-resistant metastatic lung cancer. Whole-study context: Median tumor PD-L1 proportion score was under 7.5%. By whole-exome sequencing, median non-synonymous tumor mutation burden was roughly 1.6 mutations per megabase.

The time point was: pre-treatment sample, taken before nivolumab and TIL therapy. General observations from the study: Infused TIL clonotypes partially replaced the baseline blood repertoire, then decayed over months.

Germline CDR1 and CDR2: KGHSH and LQKENI. The CDR3 runs to 14 residues. V lost 5 bases and J 5 bases, leaving 15 bases between the germline ends. The chain recombines TRBV18 with TRBJ2-5; D may correspond to TRBD1 or TRBD2 (6 bases each). Material: blood, obtained at baseline. This clonotype was obtained from a person aged 25 to 79 with non-small cell lung cancer. CDR3 in amino acids: CASSFNTGAETQYF. CDR3 nucleotide sequence: TGTGCCAGCTCATTCAATACGGGGGCCGAGACCCAGTACTTC.